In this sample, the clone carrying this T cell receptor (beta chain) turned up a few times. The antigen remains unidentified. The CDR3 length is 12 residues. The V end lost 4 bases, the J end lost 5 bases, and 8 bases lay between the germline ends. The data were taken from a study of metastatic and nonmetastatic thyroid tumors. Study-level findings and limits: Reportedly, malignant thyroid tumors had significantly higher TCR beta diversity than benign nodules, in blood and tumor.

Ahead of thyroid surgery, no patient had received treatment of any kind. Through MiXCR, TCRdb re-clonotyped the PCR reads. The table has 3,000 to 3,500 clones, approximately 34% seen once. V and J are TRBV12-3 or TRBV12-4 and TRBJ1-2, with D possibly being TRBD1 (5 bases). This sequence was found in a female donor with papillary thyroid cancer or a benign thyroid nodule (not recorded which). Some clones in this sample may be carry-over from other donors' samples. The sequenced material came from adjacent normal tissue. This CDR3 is CASSSGGYGYTF. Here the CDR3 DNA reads TGTGCCAGCAGTTCTGGGGGATATGGCTACACCTTC.